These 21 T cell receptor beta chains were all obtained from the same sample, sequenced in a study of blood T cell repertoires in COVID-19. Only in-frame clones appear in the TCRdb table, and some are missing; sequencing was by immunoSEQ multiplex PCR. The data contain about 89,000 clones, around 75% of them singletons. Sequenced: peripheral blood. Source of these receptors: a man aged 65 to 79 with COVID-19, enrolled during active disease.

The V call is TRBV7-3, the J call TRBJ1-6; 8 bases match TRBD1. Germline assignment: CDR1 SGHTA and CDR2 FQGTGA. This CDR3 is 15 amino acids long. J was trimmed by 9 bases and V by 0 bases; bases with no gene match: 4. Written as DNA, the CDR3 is TGTGCCAGCAGCTTAACGCCCACAGGGGGTTCACCCCTCCACTTT. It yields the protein CASSLTPTGGSPLHF.

The CDR3 sequence is CASGGTGGRTDTQYF. The CDR3 region has the DNA TGTGCTAGTGGTGGGACAGGGGGACGGACAGATACGCAGTATTTT. The rearrangement joins TRBV12-5 to TRBJ2-3; 11 positions agree with TRBD1. Germline CDR1 reads LGHNT; CDR2 reads FRNRAP. The CDR3 consists of 15 residues. V dropped 5 bases and J dropped 3; count of bases not matched to a gene: 4.

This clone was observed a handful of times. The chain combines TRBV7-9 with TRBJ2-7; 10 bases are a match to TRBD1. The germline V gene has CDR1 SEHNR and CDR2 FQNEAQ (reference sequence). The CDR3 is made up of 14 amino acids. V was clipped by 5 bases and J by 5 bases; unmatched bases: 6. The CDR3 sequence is CASSPGTGANEQYF. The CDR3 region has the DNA TGTGCCAGCAGCCCCGGGACAGGGGCCAACGAGCAGTACTTC.

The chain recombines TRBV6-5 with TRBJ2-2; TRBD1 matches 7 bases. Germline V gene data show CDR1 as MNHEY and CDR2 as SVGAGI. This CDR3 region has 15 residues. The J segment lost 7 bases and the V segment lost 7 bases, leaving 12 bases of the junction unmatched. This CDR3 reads CASKRGQMGDGELFF. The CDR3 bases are TGTGCCAGCAAGAGGGGACAGATGGGTGACGGGGAGCTGTTTTTT.

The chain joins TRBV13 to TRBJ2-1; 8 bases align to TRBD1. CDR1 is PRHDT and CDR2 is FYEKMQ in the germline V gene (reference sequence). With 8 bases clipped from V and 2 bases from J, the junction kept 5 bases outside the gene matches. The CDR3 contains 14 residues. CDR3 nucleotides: TGTGCCAGCTCCACAGGGGGGCCCTACAATGAGCAGTTCTTC. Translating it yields CASSTGGPYNEQFF.

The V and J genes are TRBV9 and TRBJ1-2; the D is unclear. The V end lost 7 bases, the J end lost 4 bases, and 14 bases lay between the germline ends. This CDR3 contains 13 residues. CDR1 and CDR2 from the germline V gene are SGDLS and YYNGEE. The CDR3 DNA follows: TGTGCCAGCGGAGAAGGTGGGAGCTATGGCTACACCTTC. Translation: CASGEGGSYGYTF.

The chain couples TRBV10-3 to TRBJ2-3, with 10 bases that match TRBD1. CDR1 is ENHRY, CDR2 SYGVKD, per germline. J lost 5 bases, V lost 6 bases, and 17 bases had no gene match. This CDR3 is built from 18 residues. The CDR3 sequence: CAIRSLAGGQGVLDTQYF. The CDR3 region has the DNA TGTGCCATCAGGTCTTTAGCCGGCGGACAGGGGGTGTTAGATACGCAGTATTTT.

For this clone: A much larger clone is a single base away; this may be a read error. CDR3 amino acids: CASSLAGTGNTEAFF. The CDR3 DNA reads as TGTGCCAGCAGCTTAGCTGGGACAGGGAACACTGAAGCTTTCTTT. The rearrangement links TRBV7-6 to TRBJ1-1; TRBD1 aligns across 8 bases. Germline V gene lookup returns CDR1 SGHVS and CDR2 FNYEAQ. With V trimmed by 0 bases and J by 1 base, 1 base remained unmatched. The CDR3 consists of 15 residues.

CDR3 DNA: TGCGCCAGCAGCCCTTACGGACAGCGTTATGGCTACACCTTC. Protein: CASSPYGQRYGYTF. The rearrangement joins TRBV5-1 to TRBJ1-2; TRBD1 might be the D (6 bases). This CDR3 has 14 amino acids. Germline values: CDR1 SGHRS, CDR2 YFSETQ. V was trimmed by 4 bases and J by 5 bases, leaving 15 bases between them.

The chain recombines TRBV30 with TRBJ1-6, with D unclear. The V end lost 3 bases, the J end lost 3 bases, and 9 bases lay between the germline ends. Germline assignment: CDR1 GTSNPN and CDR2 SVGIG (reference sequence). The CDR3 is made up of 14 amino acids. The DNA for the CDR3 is TGTGCCTGGAGGAACAGTGTCTATAATTCACCCCTCCACTTT. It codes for CAWRNSVYNSPLHF.

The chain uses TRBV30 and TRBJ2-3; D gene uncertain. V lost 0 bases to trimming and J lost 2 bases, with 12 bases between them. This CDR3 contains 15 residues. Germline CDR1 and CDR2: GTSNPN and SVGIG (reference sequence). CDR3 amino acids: CAWSVTAPVTDTQYF. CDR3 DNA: TGTGCCTGGAGTGTAACTGCACCCGTCACAGATACGCAGTATTTT.

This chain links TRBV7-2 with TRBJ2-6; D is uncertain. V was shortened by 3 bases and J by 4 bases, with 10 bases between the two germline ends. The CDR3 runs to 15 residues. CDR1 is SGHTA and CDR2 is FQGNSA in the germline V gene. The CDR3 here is CASSFSGSGANVLTF. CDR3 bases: TGTGCCAGCAGCTTTTCCGGGTCCGGGGCCAACGTCCTGACTTTC. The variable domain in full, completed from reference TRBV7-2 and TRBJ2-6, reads GAGVSQSPSNKVTEKGKDVELRCDPISGHTALYWYRQSLGQGLEFLIYFQGNSAPDKSGLPSDRFSAERTGGSVSTLTIQRTQQEDSAVYLCASSFSGSGANVLTFGAGSRLTVL.

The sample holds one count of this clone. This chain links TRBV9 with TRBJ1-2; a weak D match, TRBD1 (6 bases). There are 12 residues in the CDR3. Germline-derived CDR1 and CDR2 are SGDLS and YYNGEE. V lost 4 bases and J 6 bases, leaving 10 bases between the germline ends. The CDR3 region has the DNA TGTGCCAGCAGCTCAACAGGGAATGGCTACACCTTC. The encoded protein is CASSSTGNGYTF.

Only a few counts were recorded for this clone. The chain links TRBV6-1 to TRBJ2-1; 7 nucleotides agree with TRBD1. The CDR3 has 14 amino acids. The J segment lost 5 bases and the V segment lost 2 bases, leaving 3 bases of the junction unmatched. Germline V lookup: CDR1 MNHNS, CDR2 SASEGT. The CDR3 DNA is TGTGCCAGCAGTGAAACCGGACAGGACAATGAGCAGTTCTTC. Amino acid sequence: CASSETGQDNEQFF.

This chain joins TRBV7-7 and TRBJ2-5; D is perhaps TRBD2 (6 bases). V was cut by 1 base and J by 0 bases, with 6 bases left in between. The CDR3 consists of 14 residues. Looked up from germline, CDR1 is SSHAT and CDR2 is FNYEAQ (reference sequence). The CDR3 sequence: CASSLGTNQETQYF. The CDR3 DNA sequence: TGTGCCAGCAGCTTAGGGACTAACCAAGAGACCCAGTACTTC.

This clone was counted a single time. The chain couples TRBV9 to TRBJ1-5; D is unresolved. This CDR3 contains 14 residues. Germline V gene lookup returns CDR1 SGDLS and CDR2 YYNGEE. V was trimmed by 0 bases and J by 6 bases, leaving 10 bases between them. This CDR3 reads CASSVGGYGQPQHF. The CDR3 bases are TGTGCCAGCAGCGTAGGCGGGTACGGTCAGCCCCAGCATTTT.

Here the CDR3 reads CASSPGQGNYGYTF. The CDR3, as DNA: TGTGCCAGCTCGCCGGGACAGGGGAACTATGGCTACACCTTC. This chain uses TRBV7-9 with TRBJ1-2, with TRBD1 matching 10 bases. CDR1 is SEHNR, CDR2 FQNEAQ, per germline (reference sequence). V was pared by 8 bases and J by 2 bases, with 5 bases of the junction left unmatched. This CDR3 contains 14 residues.

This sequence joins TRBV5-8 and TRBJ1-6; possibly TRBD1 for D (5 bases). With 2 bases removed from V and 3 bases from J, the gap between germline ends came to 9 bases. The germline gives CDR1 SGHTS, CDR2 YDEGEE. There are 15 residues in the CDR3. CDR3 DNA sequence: TGTGCCAGCAGCTTTTTCCAGGGCTATAATTCACCCCTCCACTTT. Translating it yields CASSFFQGYNSPLHF.

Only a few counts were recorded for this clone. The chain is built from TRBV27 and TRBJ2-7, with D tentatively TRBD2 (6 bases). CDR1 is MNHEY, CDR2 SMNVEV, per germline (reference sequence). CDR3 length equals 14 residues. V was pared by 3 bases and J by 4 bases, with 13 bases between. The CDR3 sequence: CASSLSGGGYEQYF. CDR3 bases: TGTGCCAGCAGTTTGAGTGGGGGAGGATACGAGCAGTACTTC.

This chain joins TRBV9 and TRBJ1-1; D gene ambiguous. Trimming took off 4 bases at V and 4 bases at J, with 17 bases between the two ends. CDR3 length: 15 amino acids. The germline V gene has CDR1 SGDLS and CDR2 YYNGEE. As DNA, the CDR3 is TGTGCCAGCAGCCCTCGTCCGGGGAGGATCACTGAAGCTTTCTTT. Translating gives CASSPRPGRITEAFF. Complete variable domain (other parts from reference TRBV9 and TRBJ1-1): DSGVTQTPKHLITATGQRVTLRCSPRSGDLSVYWYQQSLDQGLQFLIQYYNGEERAKGNILERFSAQQFPDLHSELNLSSLELGDSALYFCASSPRPGRITEAFFGQGTRLTVV.

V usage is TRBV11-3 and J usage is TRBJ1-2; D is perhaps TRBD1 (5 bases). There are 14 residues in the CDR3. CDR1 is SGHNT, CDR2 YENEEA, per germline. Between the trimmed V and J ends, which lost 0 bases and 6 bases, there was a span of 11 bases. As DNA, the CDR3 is TGTGCCAGCAGCTTAGATATGGGGCCTGATGGCTACACCTTC. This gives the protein CASSLDMGPDGYTF.